Here is one T cell receptor beta chain with its context. Its matching antigen is unknown. This specimen belongs to a study of blood T cells in healthy people across ages. Study results and limitations: With donor CMV status unknown, expanded clonotype changes were possibly confounded.

Together with a sample-barcoded 5' primer, a J-beta primer mix was included in a second PCR lasting about 6 to 11 cycles. Using its own MiXCR run on the 5' RACE reads, TCRdb lists one record per CDR3 protein. The sample has 600,000 or so distinct CDR3 sequences, around 50% seen once; the top ten hold approximately 23%. The CDR3 runs to 14 residues. Trimming pared 4 bases from V and 9 bases from J, leaving 16 bases between. From germline, CDR1 is MRHNA and CDR2 SNTAGT. The clonotype was recovered from a man older than 75 in good health. This chain connects TRBV6-4 to TRBJ2-1, with a tentative D call TRBD2 (5 bases). Material: blood. The CDR3: CASSGLAIGGEQFF. The CDR3, as DNA: TGTGCCAGCAGTGGGCTAGCAATCGGAGGTGAGCAGTTCTTC.